What follows is one TCR beta chain and its context. Its antigen is undetermined. In the PCR, 60 Vbeta and 13 Jbeta primers were used. The repertoire was sequenced with immunoSEQ multiplex PCR; TCRdb's copy has only in-frame clones and lacks some. Of about 120,000 clones in the sample, over 70% were seen once. This specimen belongs to a study of cytomegalovirus exposure and HLA in healthy donors. This CDR3 has 15 amino acids. Germline CDR1 is MGHDK and CDR2 is SYGVNS. V shed 8 bases and J 6 bases; nucleotides not matched to a gene: 8. Regarding the study as a whole: Associated with HLA alleles at 0.05 false discovery rate in a later analysis were about 17,000 TCR beta sequences. Indistinguishable V segments such as TRBV6-2 and TRBV6-3 were excluded. The likely origin of a cluster of highly shared sequence variants was a sequencing artifact. From TCR beta sequences, most subjects' HLA-A and HLA-B alleles were reportedly predicted accurately.

This clonotype originated in a man aged 40-49 years in good health and CMV-seropositive. Sample: PBMCs. V and J are TRBV25-1 and TRBJ2-3; 13 bases agree with TRBD2. The CDR3 protein is CASRTSGSVWDTQYF. The CDR3, as DNA: TGTGCCAGCCGGACTAGCGGGAGTGTATGGGATACGCAGTATTTT.